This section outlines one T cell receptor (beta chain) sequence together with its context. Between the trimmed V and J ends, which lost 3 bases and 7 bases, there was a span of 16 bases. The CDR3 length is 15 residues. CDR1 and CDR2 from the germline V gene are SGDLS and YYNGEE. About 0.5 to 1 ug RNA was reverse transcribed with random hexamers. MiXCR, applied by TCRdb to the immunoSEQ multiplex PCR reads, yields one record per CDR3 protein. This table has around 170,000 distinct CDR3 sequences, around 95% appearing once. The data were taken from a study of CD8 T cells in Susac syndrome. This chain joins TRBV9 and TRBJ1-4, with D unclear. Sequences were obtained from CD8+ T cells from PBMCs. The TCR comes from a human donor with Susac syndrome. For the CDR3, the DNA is TGTGCCAGCAGCGACCCTTTAGGCCCCACTGAAAAACTGTTTTTT. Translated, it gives CASSDPLGPTEKLFF.